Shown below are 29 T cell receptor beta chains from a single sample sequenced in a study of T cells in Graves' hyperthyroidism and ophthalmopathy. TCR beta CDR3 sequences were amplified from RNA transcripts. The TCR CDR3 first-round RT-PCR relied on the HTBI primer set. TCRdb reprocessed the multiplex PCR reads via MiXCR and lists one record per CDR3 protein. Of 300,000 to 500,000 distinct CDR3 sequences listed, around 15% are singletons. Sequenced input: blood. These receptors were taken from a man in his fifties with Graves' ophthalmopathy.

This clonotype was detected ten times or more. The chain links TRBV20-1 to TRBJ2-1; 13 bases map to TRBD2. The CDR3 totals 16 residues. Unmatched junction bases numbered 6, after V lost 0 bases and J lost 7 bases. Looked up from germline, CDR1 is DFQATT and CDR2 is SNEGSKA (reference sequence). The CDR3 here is CSARDGLAGVENEQFF. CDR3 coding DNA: TGCAGTGCTAGAGACGGACTAGCGGGAGTGGAGAATGAGCAGTTCTTC.

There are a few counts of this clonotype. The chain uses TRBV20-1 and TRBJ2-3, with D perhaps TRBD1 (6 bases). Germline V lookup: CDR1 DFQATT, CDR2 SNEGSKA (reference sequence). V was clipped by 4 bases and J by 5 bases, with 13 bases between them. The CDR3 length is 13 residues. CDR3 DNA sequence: TGCAGTGCTAAGAAACAGGGAAGAGATACGCAGTATTTT. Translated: CSAKKQGRDTQYF.

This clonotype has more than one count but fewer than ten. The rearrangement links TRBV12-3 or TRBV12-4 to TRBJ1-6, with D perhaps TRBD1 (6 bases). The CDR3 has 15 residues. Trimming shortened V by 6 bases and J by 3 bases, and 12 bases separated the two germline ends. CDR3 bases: TGTGCCAGCAGCCAAAAGACAGGCTATAATTCACCCCTCCACTTT. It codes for CASSQKTGYNSPLHF.

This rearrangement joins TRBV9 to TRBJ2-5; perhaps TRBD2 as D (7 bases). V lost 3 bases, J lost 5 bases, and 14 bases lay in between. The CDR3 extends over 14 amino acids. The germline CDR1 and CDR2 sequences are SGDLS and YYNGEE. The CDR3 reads CASSASGGSETQYF. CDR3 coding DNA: TGTGCCAGCAGCGCTTCGGGGGGCTCGGAGACCCAGTACTTC.

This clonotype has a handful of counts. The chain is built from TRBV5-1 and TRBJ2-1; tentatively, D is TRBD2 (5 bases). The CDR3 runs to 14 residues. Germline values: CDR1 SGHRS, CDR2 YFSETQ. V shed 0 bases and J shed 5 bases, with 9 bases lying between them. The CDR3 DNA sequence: TGCGCCAGCAGCTTGGTGGCTAGCAACAATGAGCAGTTCTTC. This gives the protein CASSLVASNNEQFF.

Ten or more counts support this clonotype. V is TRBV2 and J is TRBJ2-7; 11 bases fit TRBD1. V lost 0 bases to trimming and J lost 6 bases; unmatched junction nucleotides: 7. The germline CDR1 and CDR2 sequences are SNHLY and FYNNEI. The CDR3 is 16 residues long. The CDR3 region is CASSEADRGLSFEQYF. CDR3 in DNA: TGTGCCAGCAGTGAAGCGGACAGGGGGCTGAGTTTCGAGCAGTACTTC.

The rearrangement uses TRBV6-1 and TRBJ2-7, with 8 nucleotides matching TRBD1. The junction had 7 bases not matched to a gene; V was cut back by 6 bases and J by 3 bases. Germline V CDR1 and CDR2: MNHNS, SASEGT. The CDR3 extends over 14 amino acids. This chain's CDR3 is CASRGQGRYYEQYF. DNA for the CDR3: TGTGCCAGCAGAGGACAGGGAAGGTACTACGAGCAGTACTTC.

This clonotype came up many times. For the CDR3, the DNA is TGCAGCGGCCGGGACAGAGTTTCCTACGAGCAGTACTTC. It yields the protein CSGRDRVSYEQYF. The chain uses TRBV29-1 and TRBJ2-7; 7 bases align to TRBD1. The CDR3 is made up of 13 amino acids. The V and J ends lost 7 bases and 1 base, in that order; junction bases with no gene match: 7. The germline gives CDR1 SQVTM, CDR2 ANQGSEA.

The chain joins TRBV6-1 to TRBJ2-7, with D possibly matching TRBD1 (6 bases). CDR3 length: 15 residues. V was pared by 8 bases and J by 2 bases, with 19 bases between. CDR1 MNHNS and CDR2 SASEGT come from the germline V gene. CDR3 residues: CASRGPQGFPYEQYF. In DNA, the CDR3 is TGTGCCAGCCGAGGACCACAGGGATTTCCCTACGAGCAGTACTTC.

The DNA for the CDR3 is TGTGCCAGTAGTATGGTCGGGATTAACACCGGGGAGCTGTTTTTT. Translated: CASSMVGINTGELFF. The chain carries TRBV19 and TRBJ2-2; possibly TRBD2 for D (5 bases). This CDR3 has 15 amino acids. V lost 3 bases to trimming and J lost 2 bases, with 10 bases between them. The germline CDR1 and CDR2 sequences are LNHDA and SQIVND (reference sequence).

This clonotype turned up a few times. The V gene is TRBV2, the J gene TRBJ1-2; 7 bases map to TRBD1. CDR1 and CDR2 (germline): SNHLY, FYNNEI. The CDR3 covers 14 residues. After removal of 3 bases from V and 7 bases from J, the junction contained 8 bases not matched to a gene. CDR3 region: CASSDGPGGSGYTF. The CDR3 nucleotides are TGTGCCAGCAGTGATGGTCCAGGGGGAAGTGGCTACACCTTC.

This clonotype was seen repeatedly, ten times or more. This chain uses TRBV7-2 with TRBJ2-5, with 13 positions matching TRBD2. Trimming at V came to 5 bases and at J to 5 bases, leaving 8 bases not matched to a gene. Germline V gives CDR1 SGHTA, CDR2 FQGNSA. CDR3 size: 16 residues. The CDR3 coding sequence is TGTGCCAGCAGCCCTCGAGGACTAGCGGGAGTCGAGACCCAGTACTTC. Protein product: CASSPRGLAGVETQYF.

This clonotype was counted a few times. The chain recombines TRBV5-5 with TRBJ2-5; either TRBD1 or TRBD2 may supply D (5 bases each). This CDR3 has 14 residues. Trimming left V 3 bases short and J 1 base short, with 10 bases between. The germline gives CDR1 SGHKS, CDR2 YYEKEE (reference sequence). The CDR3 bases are TGTGCCAGCAGCTCATGGGGGATCCAAGAGACCCAGTACTTC. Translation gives CASSSWGIQETQYF.

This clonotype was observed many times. The CDR3 DNA is TGCAGTGCTCCCCCCGGGGAGACCCAGTACTTC. This codes for CSAPPGETQYF. The rearrangement uses TRBV20-1 and TRBJ2-5; D unresolved. This CDR3 contains 11 residues. Germline CDR1 reads DFQATT; CDR2 reads SNEGSKA (reference sequence). The ends were cut back, 5 bases at V and 5 bases at J, with 9 bases in the middle.

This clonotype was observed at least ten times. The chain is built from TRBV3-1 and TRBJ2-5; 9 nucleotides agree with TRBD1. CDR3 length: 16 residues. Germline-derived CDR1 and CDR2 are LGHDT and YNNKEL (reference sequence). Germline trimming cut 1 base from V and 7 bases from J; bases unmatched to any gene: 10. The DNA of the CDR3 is TGTGCCAGCAGCCAAGTGCGCGGGACAGGGATGGGGACCCAGTACTTC. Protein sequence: CASSQVRGTGMGTQYF.

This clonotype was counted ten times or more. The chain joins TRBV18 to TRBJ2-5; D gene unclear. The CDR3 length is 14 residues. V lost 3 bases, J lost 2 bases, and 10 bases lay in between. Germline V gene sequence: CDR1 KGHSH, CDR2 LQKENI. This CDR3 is CASSPRTAQETQYF. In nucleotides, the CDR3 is TGTGCCAGCTCACCGCGCACAGCACAAGAGACCCAGTACTTC. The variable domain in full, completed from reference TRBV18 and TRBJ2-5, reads NAGVMQNPRHLVRRRGQEARLRCSPMKGHSHVYWYRQLPEEGLKFMVYLQKENIIDESGMPKERFSAEFPKEGPSILRIQQVVRGDSAAYFCASSPRTAQETQYFGPGTRLLVL.

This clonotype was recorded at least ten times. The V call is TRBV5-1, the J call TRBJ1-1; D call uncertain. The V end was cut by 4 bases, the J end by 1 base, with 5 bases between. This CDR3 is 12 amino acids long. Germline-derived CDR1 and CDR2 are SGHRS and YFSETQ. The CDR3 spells CASSHENTEAFF. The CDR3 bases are TGCGCCAGCAGCCACGAGAACACTGAAGCTTTCTTT.

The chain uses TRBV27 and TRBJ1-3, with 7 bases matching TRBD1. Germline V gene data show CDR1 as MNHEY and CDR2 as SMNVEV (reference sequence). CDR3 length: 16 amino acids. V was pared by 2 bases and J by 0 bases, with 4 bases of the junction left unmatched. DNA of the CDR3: TGTGCCAGCAGTTTACAGGGACAGCCCTCTGGAAACACCATATATTTT. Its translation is CASSLQGQPSGNTIYF.

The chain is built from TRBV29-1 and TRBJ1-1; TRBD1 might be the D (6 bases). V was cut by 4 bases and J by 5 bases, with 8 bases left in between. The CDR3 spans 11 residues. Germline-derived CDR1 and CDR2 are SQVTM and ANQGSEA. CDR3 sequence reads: CSVVGGTEAFF. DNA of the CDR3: TGCAGCGTTGTAGGGGGGACTGAAGCTTTCTTT.

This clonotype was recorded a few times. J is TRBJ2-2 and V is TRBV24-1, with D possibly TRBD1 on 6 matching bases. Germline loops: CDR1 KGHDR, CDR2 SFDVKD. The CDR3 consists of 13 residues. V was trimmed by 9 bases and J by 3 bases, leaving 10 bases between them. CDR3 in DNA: TGTGCCACCCGGGACATCGACACCGGGGAGCTGTTTTTT. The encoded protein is CATRDIDTGELFF.

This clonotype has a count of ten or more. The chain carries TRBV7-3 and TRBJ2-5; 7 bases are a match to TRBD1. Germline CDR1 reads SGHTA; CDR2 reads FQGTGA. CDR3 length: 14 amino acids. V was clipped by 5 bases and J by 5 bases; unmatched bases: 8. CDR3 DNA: TGTGCCAGCAGCACCGGGACAGCGGCTGAGACCCAGTACTTC. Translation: CASSTGTAAETQYF.

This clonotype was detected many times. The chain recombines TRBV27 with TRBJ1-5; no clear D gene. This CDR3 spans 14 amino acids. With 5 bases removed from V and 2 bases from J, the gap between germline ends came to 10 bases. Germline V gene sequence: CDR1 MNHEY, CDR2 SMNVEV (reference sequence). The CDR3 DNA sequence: TGTGCCAGCAGTCCGAAGGGTGGCAATCAGCCCCAGCATTTT. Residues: CASSPKGGNQPQHF.

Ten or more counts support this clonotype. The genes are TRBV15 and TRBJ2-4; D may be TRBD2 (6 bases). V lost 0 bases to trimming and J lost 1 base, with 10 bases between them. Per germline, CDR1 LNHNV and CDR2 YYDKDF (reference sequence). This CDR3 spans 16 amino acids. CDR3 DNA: TGTGCCACCAGCAGAGAGGGCGGGACTGCCAAAAACATTCAGTACTTC. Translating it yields CATSREGGTAKNIQYF.

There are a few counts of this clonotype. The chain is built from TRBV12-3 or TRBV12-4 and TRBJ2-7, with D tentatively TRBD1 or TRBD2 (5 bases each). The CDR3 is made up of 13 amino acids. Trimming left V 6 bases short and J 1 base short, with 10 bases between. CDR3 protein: CASRVGVSYEQYF. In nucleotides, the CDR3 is TGTGCCAGCAGGGTGGGGGTGTCCTACGAGCAGTACTTC.

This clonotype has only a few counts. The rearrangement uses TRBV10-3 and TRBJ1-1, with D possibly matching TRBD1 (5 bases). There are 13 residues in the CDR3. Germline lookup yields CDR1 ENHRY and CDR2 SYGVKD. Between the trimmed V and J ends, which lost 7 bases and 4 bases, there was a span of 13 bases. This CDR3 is CAIISGRGTEAFF. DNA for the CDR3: TGTGCCATCATCTCGGGGCGGGGCACTGAAGCTTTCTTT.

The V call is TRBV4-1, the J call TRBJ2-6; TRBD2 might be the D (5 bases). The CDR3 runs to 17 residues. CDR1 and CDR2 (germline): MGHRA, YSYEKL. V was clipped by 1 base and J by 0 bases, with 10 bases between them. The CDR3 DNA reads TGCGCCAGCAGCCAAGGGAGGCCAAGCTCTGGGGCCAACGTCCTGACTTTC. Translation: CASSQGRPSSGANVLTF.

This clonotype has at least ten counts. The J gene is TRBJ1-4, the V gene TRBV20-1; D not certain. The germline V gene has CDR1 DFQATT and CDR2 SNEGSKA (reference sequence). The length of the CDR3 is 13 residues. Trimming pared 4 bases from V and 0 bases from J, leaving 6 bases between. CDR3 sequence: CSAKQPTNEKLFF. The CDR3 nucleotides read TGCAGTGCTAAGCAACCAACTAATGAAAAACTGTTTTTT.

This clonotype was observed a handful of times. DNA for the CDR3: TGTGCCAGCAGTGCCTCATTGAGGTACGAGCAGTACTTC. Residues: CASSASLRYEQYF. V gene TRBV2 combines with J gene TRBJ2-7; D gene unclear. Trimming took 4 bases from V and 4 from J, leaving 11 bases between them. CDR1 and CDR2 (germline): SNHLY, FYNNEI. This CDR3 is 13 amino acids long.

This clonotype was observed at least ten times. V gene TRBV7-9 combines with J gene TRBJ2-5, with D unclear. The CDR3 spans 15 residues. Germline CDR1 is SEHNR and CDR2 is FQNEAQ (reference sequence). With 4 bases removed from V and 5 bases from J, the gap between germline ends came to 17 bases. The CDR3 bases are TGTGCCAGCAGCTCCGGGTCAGAAATTTGGGAGACCCAGTACTTC. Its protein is CASSSGSEIWETQYF.